This T cell receptor (beta chain) was captured in a study of CD8 T cells in ankylosing spondylitis. CDR3 length: 16 residues. In germline, CDR1 is MNHEY, CDR2 SVGAGI. With 0 bases removed from V and 1 base from J, the gap between germline ends came to 10 bases. Using quantitative 5'-RACE with molecular barcodes, the authors made TCR beta libraries. TCRdb called the 5' RACE reads again in MiXCR, with one record for every CDR3 protein. The repertoire holds 700,000 to 850,000 distinct CDR3 sequences, approximately 12% seen once, with 0.51% in the top ten. Broader study findings: Significant enrichment of disease-linked clones was reportedly seen in matched ankylosing spondylitis synovial fluid. A TCR beta motif of 7 to 9 highly homologous variants seemed to mark ankylosing spondylitis blood.

Concerning this clonotype itself: Its antigen is still unknown.

The receptor's source is a male donor with ankylosing spondylitis. Source material: blood, either unsorted or a sorted T cell fraction (not recorded which). V and J are TRBV6-5 and TRBJ1-5, with D hard to call. Written as DNA, the CDR3 is TGTGCCAGCAGTTACTCTTATGCCAGGAGCAATCAGCCCCAGCATTTT. This encodes CASSYSYARSNQPQHF.